The rows below give T cell receptor beta chains drawn from one sample of a study of Ad26.COV2.S vaccination and SARS-CoV-2 variants. Clones were sequenced by immunoSEQ multiplex PCR, and TCRdb holds only the in-frame ones, with some missing. The repertoire has around 450,000 clones, nearly 90% of them found once; the top ten carry around 2.5%. This sample comprised peripheral blood, obtained in a trial of Ad26.COV2.S vaccine versus placebo. The receptors stem from a person between 18 and 65 years old who received the Ad26.COV2.S COVID-19 vaccine or a placebo. CDR3s include the opening cysteine and the closing phenylalanine or tryptophan. Only some rows state a clone size, as once, few, many or a class for expanded clones.

TRBJ1-6 | . | TRBV10-3 | CAISGQALLGSPLHF
TRBJ1-6 | . | TRBV7-8 | CASSLARRSPLHF
TRBJ1-2 | . | TRBV5-1 | CASSSGTGDLPNYGYTF
TRBJ2-3 | . | TRBV5-4 | CASSSSTRLSTDTQYF
TRBJ2-3 | . | TRBV4-3 | CASSQAAYPPDTQYF
TRBJ1-5 | . | TRBV28 | CASSFRPGTGPLPQHF
TRBJ2-3 | . | TRBV5-8 | CASSLAAAGGPDTQYF
TRBJ2-3 | . | TRBV18 | CASSRGTSGSPTDTQYF
TRBJ1-5 | . | TRBV7-9 | CASSADQGLPQHF
TRBJ1-5 | . | TRBV19 | CASSIRQEGYQPQHF
TRBJ2-3 | . | TRBV5-1 | CASSGLGGGQSTDTQYF
TRBJ1-2 | . | TRBV5-4 | CASSLPGGINYGYTF
TRBJ2-1 | . | TRBV10-3 | CAISESKVIQSRSYNEQFF
TRBJ1-1 | once | TRBV5-1 | CASSVGGAQTEAFF
TRBJ1-6 | . | TRBV5-1 | CASSLVGVPTYNSPLHF
TRBJ2-3 | few | TRBV7-3 | CASSPGRWGFTDTQYF
TRBJ2-7 | . | TRBV5-1 | CASSPLPQRGTGEQYF
TRBJ2-5 | . | TRBV10-3 | CATAEWGDQETQYF
TRBJ2-5 | . | TRBV11-2 | CASSFDRVIGETQYF
TRBJ2-5 | . | TRBV4-2 | CASSQQTDWETQYF
TRBJ2-2 | . | TRBV28 | CASSPWGVWASGELFF
TRBJ1-2 | . | TRBV12-3/TRBV12-4 | CASSRGLRYGYTF
TRBJ1-2 | once | TRBV7-2 | CASSFQMRGWYGYTF
TRBJ2-1 | . | TRBV6-6 | CASSLSAGTLQNEQFF
TRBJ2-1 | once | TRBV12-3/TRBV12-4 | CASSSAYNEQFF
TRBJ2-1 | . | TRBV24-1 | CATAPPGGPYNEQFF
TRBJ2-1 | . | TRBV6-4 | CASKPRAVSSYNEQFF